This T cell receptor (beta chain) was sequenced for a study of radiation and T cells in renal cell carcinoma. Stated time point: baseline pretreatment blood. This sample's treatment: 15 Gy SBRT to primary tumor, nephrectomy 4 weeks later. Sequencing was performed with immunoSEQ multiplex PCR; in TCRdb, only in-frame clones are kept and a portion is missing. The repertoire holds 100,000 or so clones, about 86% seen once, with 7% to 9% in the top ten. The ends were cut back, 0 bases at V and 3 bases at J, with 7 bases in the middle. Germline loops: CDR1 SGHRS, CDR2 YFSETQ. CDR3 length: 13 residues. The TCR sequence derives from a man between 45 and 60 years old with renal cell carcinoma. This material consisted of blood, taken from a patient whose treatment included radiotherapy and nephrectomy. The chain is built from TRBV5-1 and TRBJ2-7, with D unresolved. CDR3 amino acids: CASSLAEFYEQYF. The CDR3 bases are TGCGCCAGCAGCTTGGCGGAATTCTACGAGCAGTACTTC.